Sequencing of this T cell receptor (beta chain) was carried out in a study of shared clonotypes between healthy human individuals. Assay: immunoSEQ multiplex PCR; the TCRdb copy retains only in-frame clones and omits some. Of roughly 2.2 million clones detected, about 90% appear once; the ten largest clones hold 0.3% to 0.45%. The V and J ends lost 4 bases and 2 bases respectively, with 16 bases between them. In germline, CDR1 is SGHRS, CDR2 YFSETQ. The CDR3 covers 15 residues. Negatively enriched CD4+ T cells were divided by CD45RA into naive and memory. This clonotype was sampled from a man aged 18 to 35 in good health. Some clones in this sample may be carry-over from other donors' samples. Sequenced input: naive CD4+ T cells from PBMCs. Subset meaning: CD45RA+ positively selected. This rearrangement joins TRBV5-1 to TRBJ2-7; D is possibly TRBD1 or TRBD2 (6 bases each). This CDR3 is CASSPGAQVPYEQYF. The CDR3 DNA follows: TGCGCCAGCAGCCCGGGGGCACAGGTGCCCTACGAGCAGTACTTC.